This T cell receptor (beta chain) was recorded in a study of Ad26.COV2.S vaccination and SARS-CoV-2 variants. Stated treatment: some 20 received Ad26.COV2.S at low or high dose, single or two shots; several received placebo; per-sample allocation not given. The study sampled participants on day 63 after the first vaccine or placebo injection. This CDR3 is 13 amino acids long. Only in-frame clones appear in the TCRdb table, and some are missing; sequencing was by immunoSEQ multiplex PCR. The sample yields approximately 450,000 clones, more than 80% seen once. The chain uses TRBV21-1 and TRBJ2-1; the D call TRBD1 from the table was never checked on the DNA. TRBV21-1 counts as a pseudogene. The receptor was isolated from a person aged 18-60 years who received the Ad26.COV2.S COVID-19 vaccine or a placebo. The sequencing here drew on peripheral blood, taken in a trial of Ad26.COV2.S vaccine versus placebo. CDR3 DNA sequence: TGTGCCAGCAAAACGACAGGGGCTTGTGAGCAGTTCTTC. Amino acid sequence: CASKTTGACEQFF.